This T cell receptor (beta chain) was obtained from a study of blood T cell repertoires in COVID-19. Study summary: Material from acute and convalescent COVID-19 was sourced from the United States, Italy and Spain. Sources were T cells, B-cell-depleted T cells, or PBMCs; the material itself was cDNA or gDNA.

CDR3 length equals 13 residues. Per the germline V gene, CDR1 is LNHDA and CDR2 is SQIVND (reference sequence). V was clipped by 9 bases and J by 2 bases; unmatched bases: 5. In the study's own analysis: Amplification of reference gene primers was used by the study to estimate nucleated cell counts. Repertoires were generated with immunoSEQ multiplex PCR, while TCRdb's copy carries only in-frame clones and drops some. D and trimming come from the DNA, and the V and J calls and clone size come from that table. The sample has around 81,000 clones; approximately 80% are singletons. The source material was peripheral blood. The chain couples TRBV19 to TRBJ2-3; TRBD1 matches at 7 bases. This clonotype originated in a human donor in a cohort sampled during active COVID-19. The CDR3: CASKGGPTDTQYF. The CDR3 DNA reads TGTGCCAGCAAAGGGGGCCCCACAGATACGCAGTATTTT.